This record covers a single T cell receptor (beta chain). Germline and junction disagree at one end, which may indicate a read error. This CDR3 spans 13 amino acids. TCR beta cDNA was prepared out of 450 to 500 ng total RNA by means of a constant-region primer. The TCR beta library was amplified through three nested multiplex PCR rounds in a modified ARM-PCR procedure. With TRBV1-TRBV30 forward primers and a C-beta reverse primer, the first two PCR rounds were run for roughly 10 cycles each. One entry per CDR3 protein results from TCRdb running MiXCR on the multiplex PCR reads. This table holds roughly 55,000 distinct CDR3 sequences, around 64% found once. The study co-extracted DNA and RNA from 20-30 mg of unsorted bulk tissue. This sample is drawn from a study of tumor-infiltrating lymphocytes in primary liver carcinoma.

The source material was liver tumor tissue from sampling region 2. Subset noted: tumor region T2, inferior pole. This TCR came from a man aged 40-55 years with primary liver carcinoma and hepatitis B virus infection. The V and J genes are TRBV12-3 or TRBV12-4 and TRBJ2-1; tentative D call: TRBD2 (6 bases). The CDR3 loop reads CASGLAAYSVQFF. The CDR3 DNA is TGTGCCAGCGGTTTAGCGGCATACAGTGTGCAGTTCTTC.